This is a list of T cell receptor beta chains from one sample in a study of tumor-infiltrating lymphocytes in primary liver carcinoma. MiXCR, applied by TCRdb to the multiplex PCR reads, yields one record per CDR3 protein. The sample shows about 120,000 distinct CDR3 sequences, 65% to 75% of them seen only once. The specimen was tumor-adjacent normal liver tissue. Receptor source: an older woman with primary liver carcinoma and hepatitis B virus infection. Each CDR3 is given with its conserved first and last residue. Each record gives: J gene, V gene, clone size, D gene, CDR3 DNA, CDR3 protein. The D gene is left open where the match is weak. Rows may omit the clone size; those that give it use once, few, many or a size class.

TRBJ2-6,TRBV6-6,NA,NA,TGTGCCAGCAGTAAATGGGGTAGCGCCAACGTCCTGACTTTC,CASSKWGSANVLTF
TRBJ2-5,TRBV20-1,NA,TRBD2,TGCAGTGCTAGGATGGAGATACCGGGACTAGCGGGAGACCTGGGCCTCCAAGAGACCCAGTACTTC,CSARMEIPGLAGDLGLQETQYF
TRBJ1-5,TRBV7-8,NA,NA,TGCACCAGTAGCCTTGGGACGGGACGTCAGCCCCAGCATTTT,CTSSLGTGRQPQHF
TRBJ2-1,TRBV28,NA,TRBD2,TGTGCCAGCACTCCTGGTAAGTCTAGCGGAGCCTATAATGAGCAGTTCTTC,CASTPGKSSGAYNEQFF
TRBJ1-5,TRBV11-2,NA,NA,TGTGCCAGCAGCCTGGACCTCGATCAGCTCCAGCATTTT,CASSLDLDQLQHF
TRBJ1-6,TRBV12-3/TRBV12-4,NA,NA,TGTGCCGGCAGTCCCGAGGGTTCCTATAGTTCACCCCTCCACTTT,CAGSPEGSYSSPLHF
TRBJ2-3,TRBV28,many,NA,TGTGCCAGCAGTCTGAACCCCCGTGGGGCAGATACGCAGTATTTT,CASSLNPRGADTQYF
TRBJ2-1,TRBV6-5,many,NA,TGTGCCAGCAGTTACCTACGCAGGGCCAAACTAGGGAATGAGCAGTTCTTC,CASSYLRRAKLGNEQFF
TRBJ2-1,TRBV5-1,NA,TRBD2,TGCGCCAGCAGCTTGGGACTAGCAGCAATCTCCTTTTCCTACAATGAGCAGTTCTTC,CASSLGLAAISFSYNEQFF
TRBJ2-2,TRBV6-2/TRBV6-3,NA,NA,TGTGCCAGCAGCTGGGGACACAGTGGCACCGGGGAGTTGCTTTTT,CASSWGHSGTGELLF
TRBJ1-1,TRBV4-1,NA,NA,TGCTCCAGCAACCAAGGCCCAGGGAGTGGGTACACTGAAGCTTTCTTT,CSSNQGPGSGYTEAFF
TRBJ2-1,TRBV2,NA,NA,TGTGCCAGCAGTGAAACGTGGAGTGTGCAGTTCTTC,CASSETWSVQFF
TRBJ2-1,TRBV7-3,NA,NA,TGTGCCAGCAGCCCGTCGGGTGGGCGGGAGCAGTTCTTC,CASSPSGGREQFF
TRBJ2-2,TRBV11-3,NA,NA,TGCGCCAGCATCTTAGGCAGGCTACCGGGAAACACCGGGGAGCTGTTTTTT,CASILGRLPGNTGELFF
TRBJ2-6,TRBV14,many,NA,TGTGCCAGCAGCCAAGACAGATACCCCTCTGGGGCCAACGTCCTGACTTTC,CASSQDRYPSGANVLTF
TRBJ2-7,TRBV11-2,NA,NA,TGTGCCAGCAGCTCACAAGGAGCGTCGGGCGAGCAATACTTC,CASSSQGASGEQYF